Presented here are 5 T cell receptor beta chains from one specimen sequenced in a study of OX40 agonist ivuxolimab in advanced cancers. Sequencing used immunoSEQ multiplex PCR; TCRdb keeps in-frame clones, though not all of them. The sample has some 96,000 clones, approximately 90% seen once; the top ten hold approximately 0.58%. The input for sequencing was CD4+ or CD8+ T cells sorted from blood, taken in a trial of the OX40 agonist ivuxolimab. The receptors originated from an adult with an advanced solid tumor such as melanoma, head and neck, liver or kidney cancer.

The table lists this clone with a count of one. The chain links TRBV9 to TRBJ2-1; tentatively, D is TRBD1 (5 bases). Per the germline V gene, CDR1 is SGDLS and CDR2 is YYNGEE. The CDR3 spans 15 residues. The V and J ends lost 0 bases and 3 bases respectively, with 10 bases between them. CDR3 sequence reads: CASSVDPGLYNEQFF. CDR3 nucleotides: TGTGCCAGCAGCGTAGATCCAGGGCTCTACAATGAGCAGTTCTTC.

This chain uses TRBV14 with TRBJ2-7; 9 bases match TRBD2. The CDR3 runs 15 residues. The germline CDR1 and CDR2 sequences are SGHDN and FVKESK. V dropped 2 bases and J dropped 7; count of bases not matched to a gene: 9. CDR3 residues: CASSQRPSGTGEQYF. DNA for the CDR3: TGTGCCAGCAGCCAAAGGCCTAGCGGGACGGGAGAGCAGTACTTC.

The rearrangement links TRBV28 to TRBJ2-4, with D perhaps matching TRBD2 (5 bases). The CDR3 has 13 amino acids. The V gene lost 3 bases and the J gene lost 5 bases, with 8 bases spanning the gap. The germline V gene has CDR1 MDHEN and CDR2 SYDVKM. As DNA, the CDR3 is TGTGCCAGCAGTTTCGTGAGGGAAAACATTCAGTACTTC. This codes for CASSFVRENIQYF.

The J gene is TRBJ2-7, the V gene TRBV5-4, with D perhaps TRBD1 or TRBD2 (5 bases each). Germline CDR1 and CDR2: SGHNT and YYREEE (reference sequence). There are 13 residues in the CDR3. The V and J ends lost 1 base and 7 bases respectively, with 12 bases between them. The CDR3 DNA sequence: TGTGCCAGCAGCTTGTACGTAGAGGGGGAGCAGTACTTC. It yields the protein CASSLYVEGEQYF. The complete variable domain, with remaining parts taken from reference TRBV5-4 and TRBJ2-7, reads ETGVTQSPTHLIKTRGQQVTLRCSSQSGHNTVSWYQQALGQGPQFIFQYYREEENGRGNFPPRFSGLQFPNYSSELNVNALELDDSALYLCASSLYVEGEQYFGPGTRLTVT.

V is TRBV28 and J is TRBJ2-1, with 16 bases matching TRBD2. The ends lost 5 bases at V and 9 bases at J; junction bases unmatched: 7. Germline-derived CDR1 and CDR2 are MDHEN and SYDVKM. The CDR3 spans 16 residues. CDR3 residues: CASSGAGTSGRAEQFF. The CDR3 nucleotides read TGTGCCAGCAGTGGGGCAGGGACTAGCGGGAGGGCTGAGCAGTTCTTC.